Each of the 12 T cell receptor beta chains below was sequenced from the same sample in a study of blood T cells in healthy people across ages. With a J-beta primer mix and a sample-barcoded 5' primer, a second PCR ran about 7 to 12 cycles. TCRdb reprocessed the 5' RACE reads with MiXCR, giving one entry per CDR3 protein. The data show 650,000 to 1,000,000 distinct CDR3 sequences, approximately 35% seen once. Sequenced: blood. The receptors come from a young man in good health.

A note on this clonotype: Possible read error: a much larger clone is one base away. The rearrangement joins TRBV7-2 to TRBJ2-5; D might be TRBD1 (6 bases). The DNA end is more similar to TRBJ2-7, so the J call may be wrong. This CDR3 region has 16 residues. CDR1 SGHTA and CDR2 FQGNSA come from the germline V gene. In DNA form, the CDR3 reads TGTACCAGCAGCCTAGGCCCTGGACAGTCCACCTACGAGCAGTACTTC. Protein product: CTSSLGPGQSTYEQYF.

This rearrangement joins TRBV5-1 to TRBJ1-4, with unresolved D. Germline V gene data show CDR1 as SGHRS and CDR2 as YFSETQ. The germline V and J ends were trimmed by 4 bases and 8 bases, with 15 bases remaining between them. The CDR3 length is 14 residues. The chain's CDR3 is CASSTTGSNEKLFF. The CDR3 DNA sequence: TGCGCCAGCAGCACAACGGGGAGTAACGAAAAACTGTTTTTT.

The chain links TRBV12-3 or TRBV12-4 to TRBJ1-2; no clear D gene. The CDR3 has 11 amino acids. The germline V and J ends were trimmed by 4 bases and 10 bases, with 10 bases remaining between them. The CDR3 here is CASSYSKPYTF. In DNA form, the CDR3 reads TGTGCCAGCAGTTACAGTAAACCCTACACCTTC.

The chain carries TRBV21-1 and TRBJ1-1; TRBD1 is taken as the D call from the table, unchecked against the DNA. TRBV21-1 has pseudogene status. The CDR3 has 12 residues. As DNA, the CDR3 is TGTGCCAGCAGCAAAAAGGGGACTGAAGCTTTCTTT. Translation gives CASSKKGTEAFF.

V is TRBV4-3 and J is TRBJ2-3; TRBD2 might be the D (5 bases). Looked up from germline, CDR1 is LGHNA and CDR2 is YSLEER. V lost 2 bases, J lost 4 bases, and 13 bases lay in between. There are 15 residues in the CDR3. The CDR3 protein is CASSQLASSPDTQYF. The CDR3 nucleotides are TGCGCCAGCAGCCAATTGGCTAGCAGTCCAGATACGCAGTATTTT.

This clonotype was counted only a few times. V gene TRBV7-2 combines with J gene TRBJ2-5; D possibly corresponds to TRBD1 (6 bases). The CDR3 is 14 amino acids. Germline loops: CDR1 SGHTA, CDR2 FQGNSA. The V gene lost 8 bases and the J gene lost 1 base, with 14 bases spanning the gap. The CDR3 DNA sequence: TGTGCCAGCGCTGCTGGGACACCCCAAGAGACCCAGTACTTC. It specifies CASAAGTPQETQYF.

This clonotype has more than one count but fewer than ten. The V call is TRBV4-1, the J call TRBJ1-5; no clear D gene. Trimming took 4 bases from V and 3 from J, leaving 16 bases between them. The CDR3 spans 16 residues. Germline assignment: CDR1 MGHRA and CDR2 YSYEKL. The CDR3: CASSPEEGPLNQPQHF. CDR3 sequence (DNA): TGCGCCAGCAGCCCGGAGGAAGGGCCCCTCAATCAGCCCCAGCATTTT.

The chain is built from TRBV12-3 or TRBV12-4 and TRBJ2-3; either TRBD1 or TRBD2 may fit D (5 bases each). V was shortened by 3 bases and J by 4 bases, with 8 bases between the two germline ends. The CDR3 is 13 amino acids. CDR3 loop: CASSFRDPDTQYF. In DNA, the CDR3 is TGTGCCAGCAGTTTCAGGGACCCAGATACGCAGTATTTT.

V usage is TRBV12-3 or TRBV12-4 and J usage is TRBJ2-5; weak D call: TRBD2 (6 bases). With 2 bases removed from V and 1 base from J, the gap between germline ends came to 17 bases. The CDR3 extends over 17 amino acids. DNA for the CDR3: TGTGCCAGCAGTTTAATTAGAGGAGGGTGGGCCCAAGAGACCCAGTACTTC. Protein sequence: CASSLIRGGWAQETQYF.

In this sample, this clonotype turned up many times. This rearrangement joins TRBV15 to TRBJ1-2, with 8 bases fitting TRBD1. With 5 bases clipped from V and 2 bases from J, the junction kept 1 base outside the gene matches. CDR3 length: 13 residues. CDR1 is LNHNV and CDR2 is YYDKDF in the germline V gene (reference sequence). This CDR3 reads CATSRDRNYGYTF. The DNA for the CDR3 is TGTGCCACCAGCCGGGACAGGAACTATGGCTACACCTTC.

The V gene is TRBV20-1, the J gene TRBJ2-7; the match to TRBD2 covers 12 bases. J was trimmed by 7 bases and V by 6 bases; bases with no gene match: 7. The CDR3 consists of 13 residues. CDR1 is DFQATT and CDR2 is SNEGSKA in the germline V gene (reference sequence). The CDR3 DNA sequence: TGCAGTGCCGCTAGCGGGGGGGCGAAGGAGCAGTACTTC. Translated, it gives CSAASGGAKEQYF.

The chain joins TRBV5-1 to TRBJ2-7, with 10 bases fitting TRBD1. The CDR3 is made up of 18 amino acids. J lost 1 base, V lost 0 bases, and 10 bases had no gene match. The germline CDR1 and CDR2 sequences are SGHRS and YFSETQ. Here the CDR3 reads CASSLASGTGENSYEQYF. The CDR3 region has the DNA TGCGCCAGCAGCTTGGCATCCGGGACAGGGGAAAATTCCTACGAGCAGTACTTC.